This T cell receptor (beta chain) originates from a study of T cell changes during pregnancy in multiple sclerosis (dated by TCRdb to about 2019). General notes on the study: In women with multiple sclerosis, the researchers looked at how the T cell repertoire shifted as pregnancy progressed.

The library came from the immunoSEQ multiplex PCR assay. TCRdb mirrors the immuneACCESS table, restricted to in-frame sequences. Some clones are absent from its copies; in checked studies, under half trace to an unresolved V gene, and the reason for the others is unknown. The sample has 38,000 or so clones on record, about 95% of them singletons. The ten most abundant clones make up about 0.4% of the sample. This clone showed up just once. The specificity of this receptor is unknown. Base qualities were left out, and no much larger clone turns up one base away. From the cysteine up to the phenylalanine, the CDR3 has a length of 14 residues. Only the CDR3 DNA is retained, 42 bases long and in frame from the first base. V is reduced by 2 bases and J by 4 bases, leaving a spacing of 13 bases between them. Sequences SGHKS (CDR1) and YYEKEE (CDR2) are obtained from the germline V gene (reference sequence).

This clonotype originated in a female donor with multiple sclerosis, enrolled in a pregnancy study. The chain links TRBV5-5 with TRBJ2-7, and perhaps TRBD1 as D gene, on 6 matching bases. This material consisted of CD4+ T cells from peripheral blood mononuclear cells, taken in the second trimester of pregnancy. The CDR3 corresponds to CASSFRTEPYEQYF. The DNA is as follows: TGTGCCAGCAGCTTTAGGACAGAGCCTTACGAGCAGTACTTC.